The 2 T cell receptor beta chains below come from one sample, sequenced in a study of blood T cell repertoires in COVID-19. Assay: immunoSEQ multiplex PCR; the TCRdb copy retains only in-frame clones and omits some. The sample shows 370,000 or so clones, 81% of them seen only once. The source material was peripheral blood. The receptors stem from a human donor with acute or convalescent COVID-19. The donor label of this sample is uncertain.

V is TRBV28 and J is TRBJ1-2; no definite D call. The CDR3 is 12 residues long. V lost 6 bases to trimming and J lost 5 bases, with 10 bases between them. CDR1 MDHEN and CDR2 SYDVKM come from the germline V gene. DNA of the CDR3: TGTGCCAGCAGCAATTCGAGGTATGGCTACACCTTC. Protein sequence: CASSNSRYGYTF.

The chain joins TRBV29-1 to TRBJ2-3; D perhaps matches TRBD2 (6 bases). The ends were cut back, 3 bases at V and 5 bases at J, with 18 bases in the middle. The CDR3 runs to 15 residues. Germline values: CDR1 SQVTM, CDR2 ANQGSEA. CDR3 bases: TGCAGCGTTGAGGTAGTGGGGACTCTTCGAGATACGCAGTATTTT. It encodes CSVEVVGTLRDTQYF.